The sequence of this T cell receptor (beta chain) was determined in a study of cytomegalovirus exposure and HLA in healthy donors. 60 Vbeta and 13 Jbeta primers were used in PCR. Generated by immunoSEQ multiplex PCR, the TCRdb table keeps only in-frame clones and is missing some. The sample shows 95,000 to 130,000 clones, approximately 80% of them seen only once. The origin of this receptor is a young woman in good health and CMV-seronegative. Sequencing used PBMCs.

The CDR3 here is CATSRAGMGQSNQPQHF. CDR3 DNA sequence: TGTGCCACCAGCAGAGCGGGGATGGGACAGAGCAATCAGCCCCAGCATTTT. The chain links TRBV15 to TRBJ1-5, with 7 nucleotides matching TRBD1. CDR3 length: 17 residues. The germline V gene has CDR1 LNHNV and CDR2 YYDKDF (reference sequence). The J segment lost 1 base and the V segment lost 1 base, leaving 7 bases of the junction unmatched.